The entry that follows covers one T cell receptor (beta chain) sequence. In its sample, this clonotype was seen many times. No antigen is known for it. The record has no base qualities; no much larger clone is one base away. These data belong to a study of T-cell memory formation after mild COVID-19 (dated by TCRdb to the early 2020s). About the study as a whole: TCR sequence clusters from the two donors were found to be largely donor specific. Two young, previously healthy adult volunteers, one female and one male, were included in the cohort. Longitudinal TCRalpha and TCRbeta repertoire sequencing tracked T-cell clones expanding and contracting after mild COVID-19 in two donors. Study-wide conclusions, independent of this receptor: Contracting CD4+ clones were found mainly in CM and EM memory subsets, while CD8+ clones were enriched in EMRA. From day 15 to 85, contracting clones showed balanced CD4/CD8 phenotypes, whereas a second wave of clones that expanded from day 15 to 37 leaned towards CD4+. SARS-CoV-2 specificity was not confirmed for the second-wave clones peaking on day 37. Only a couple of mild cases were covered in the study, and larger cohorts including severe cases with pre-infection samples were considered necessary. The detection of some responding clones in pre-infection memory suggests that pre-existing cross-reactive memory T cells joined the SARS-CoV-2 response.

Sequenced on an Illumina NovaSeq 6000. cDNA libraries for TCRalpha and TCRbeta were prepared by 5'RACE using constant-segment primers, with sample barcodes and unique molecular identifiers added. Trizol reagent was used to extract RNA from every sample. Libraries were amplified in two PCR steps, with a second sample barcode and Illumina TruSeq adapters added in the second step. The libraries were sequenced on an Illumina NovaSeq using 2 x 150 bp paired-end reads. Processing in the source paper ran as follows. With migec v1.2.7, reads were demultiplexed and then collapsed into UMI-guided consensus sequences. Using mixcr v2.1.11, UMI consensuses were aligned to TRA and TRB V and J templates and then assembled into clonotypes. Expanded or contracted clonotypes were those called significant by both edgeR and NoisET, with noise models trained on biological replicates. For edgeR calls, the thresholds were a false discovery rate-adjusted p below 0.01 and a log2 fold-change of 1. PCA with hierarchical clustering of max-normalized trajectories of the 1000 most abundant clonotypes was used as exploratory dynamics analysis. Separately sequenced CD4+ and CD8+ repertoires were used to assign the CD4 or CD8 phenotype of responding clones. In TCRdb, the public reads were trimmed at Q25 with fastp and aligned with MiXCR, with productive beta chains retained. Identical CDR3 proteins give one entry, which carries the most common genes and DNA. TCRdb's processing, not the authors', yielded these V and J calls. Recorded for this sample are nearly 110,000 distinct CDR3 sequences; roughly 12% of them occurred a single time. 25% to 35% of the sample comes from the top ten.

Ficoll-Paque density gradient centrifugation was the method used to isolate PBMCs. CDR1 MNHEY and CDR2 SMNVEV are derived from the germline V gene (reference sequence). From V the trimming removes 0 bases and from J it removes 1 base, while the gene matches leave 3 bases of the junction unaccounted for. Including the terminal cysteine and phenylalanine, the CDR3 comprises 18 residues. Just the 54-base CDR3 DNA is kept, in frame starting at base 1. The sample was PBMCs or a T cell subset sorted from them (not recorded which). This TCR was sampled from an adult woman who had mild COVID-19 (a few samples of this study predate the infection). The sample titles of this study are shuffled in the database, so cell type and time point are left out; the donor was told from shared clones. Here the chain combines TRBV27 and TRBJ2-6; TRBD1 lines up with 10 middle nucleotides. The nucleotide sequence reads as follows: TGTGCCAGCAGTTTATCCGGGACAGGGGTATCTGGGGCCAACGTCCTGACTTTC. This yields the protein CASSLSGTGVSGANVLTF.